This entry describes one T cell receptor (beta chain). V gave up 1 base and J gave up 5 bases, with 16 bases separating them. Germline assignment: CDR1 SGHVS and CDR2 FNYEAQ. The CDR3 covers 16 residues. This sample was taken from a study of blood T cell repertoires in COVID-19. On the study more broadly: Spain, Italy and the United States supplied samples that represented acute and convalescent COVID-19. The cDNA or gDNA used as material had been derived from T cells, B-cell-depleted T cells, or PBMCs.

Authors' data handling: Cell counts per sample came from amplifying reference gene primers. Sequencing used immunoSEQ multiplex PCR; TCRdb keeps in-frame clones, though not all of them. V, J and clone size derive from that table, while D and trimming were established from the DNA sequence. Of 80,000 or so clones in the sample, roughly four fifths are singletons; the top ten hold less than 15%. Sequenced input: peripheral blood. The rearrangement links TRBV7-6 to TRBJ2-3; D perhaps matches TRBD2 (6 bases). The clonotype comes from a man older than 75 with acute or convalescent COVID-19. The CDR3 spells CASSLGALGGRDTQYF. Written as DNA, the CDR3 is TGTGCCAGCAGCTTAGGGGCGTTGGGGGGTCGAGATACGCAGTATTTT.